The T cell receptor (beta chain) under discussion was sequenced for a study of T cell responses to AZD1222 COVID-19 vaccine. The assay was immunoSEQ multiplex PCR, and TCRdb's table has in-frame clones only and misses some. The sample includes approximately 67,000 clones, about four fifths of them seen just once. This clone was seen only a few times. This CDR3 has 14 residues. Germline-derived CDR1 and CDR2 are GTSNPN and SVGIG (reference sequence). Deletions cut 1 base from V and 8 bases from J, with 12 bases between. This sample comprised peripheral blood, obtained 28 days after the second AZD1222 dose. The TCR sequence derives from an adult who received the AZD1222 COVID-19 vaccine. V usage is TRBV30 and J usage is TRBJ1-6; D not certain. The CDR3 region has the DNA TGTGCCTGGAGTGACTTACAAGGCGATTCACCCCTCCACTTT. Its protein is CAWSDLQGDSPLHF.